The present entry profiles one TCR beta chain with its context. Its antigen is not known. V gave up 0 bases and J gave up 6 bases; unmatched junction bases: 7. Germline CDR1 reads MNHEY; CDR2 reads SVGAGI. This CDR3 has 16 residues. This entry is derived from a study of shared clonotypes between healthy human individuals. On the study more broadly: Plates per donor: three CD4 naive, three CD4 memory, two CD8 naive, one CD8 memory. Notes on the study in general: Unshared clonotypes carried lower generation probabilities than those common to all four donors. In having few donors, the study represented limited genetic and exposure-history diversity.

On sorted subsets, replicate PCRs used about 200 ng DNA, or tens of thousands of T cell genomes. TCRdb's copy holds only in-frame clones and misses some; the assay was immunoSEQ multiplex PCR. The table records around 2.1 million clones, more than 85% of them present only once. Naive CD8 cells comprised CD45RO-negative, CCR7-positively selected cells, excluding terminally differentiated effector memory CD45RA+ cells. The rearrangement links TRBV6-5 to TRBJ2-2, with 7 nucleotides matching TRBD1. The source of this sequence is a man between 18 and 29 years old in good health. Some clones in this sample may be carry-over from other donors' samples. Sequences were obtained from naive CD8+ T cells from PBMCs. The CDR3 sequence is CASSYSGRGFSGELFF. In DNA, the CDR3 is TGTGCCAGCAGTTACTCCGGCAGGGGGTTTTCCGGGGAGCTGTTTTTT.